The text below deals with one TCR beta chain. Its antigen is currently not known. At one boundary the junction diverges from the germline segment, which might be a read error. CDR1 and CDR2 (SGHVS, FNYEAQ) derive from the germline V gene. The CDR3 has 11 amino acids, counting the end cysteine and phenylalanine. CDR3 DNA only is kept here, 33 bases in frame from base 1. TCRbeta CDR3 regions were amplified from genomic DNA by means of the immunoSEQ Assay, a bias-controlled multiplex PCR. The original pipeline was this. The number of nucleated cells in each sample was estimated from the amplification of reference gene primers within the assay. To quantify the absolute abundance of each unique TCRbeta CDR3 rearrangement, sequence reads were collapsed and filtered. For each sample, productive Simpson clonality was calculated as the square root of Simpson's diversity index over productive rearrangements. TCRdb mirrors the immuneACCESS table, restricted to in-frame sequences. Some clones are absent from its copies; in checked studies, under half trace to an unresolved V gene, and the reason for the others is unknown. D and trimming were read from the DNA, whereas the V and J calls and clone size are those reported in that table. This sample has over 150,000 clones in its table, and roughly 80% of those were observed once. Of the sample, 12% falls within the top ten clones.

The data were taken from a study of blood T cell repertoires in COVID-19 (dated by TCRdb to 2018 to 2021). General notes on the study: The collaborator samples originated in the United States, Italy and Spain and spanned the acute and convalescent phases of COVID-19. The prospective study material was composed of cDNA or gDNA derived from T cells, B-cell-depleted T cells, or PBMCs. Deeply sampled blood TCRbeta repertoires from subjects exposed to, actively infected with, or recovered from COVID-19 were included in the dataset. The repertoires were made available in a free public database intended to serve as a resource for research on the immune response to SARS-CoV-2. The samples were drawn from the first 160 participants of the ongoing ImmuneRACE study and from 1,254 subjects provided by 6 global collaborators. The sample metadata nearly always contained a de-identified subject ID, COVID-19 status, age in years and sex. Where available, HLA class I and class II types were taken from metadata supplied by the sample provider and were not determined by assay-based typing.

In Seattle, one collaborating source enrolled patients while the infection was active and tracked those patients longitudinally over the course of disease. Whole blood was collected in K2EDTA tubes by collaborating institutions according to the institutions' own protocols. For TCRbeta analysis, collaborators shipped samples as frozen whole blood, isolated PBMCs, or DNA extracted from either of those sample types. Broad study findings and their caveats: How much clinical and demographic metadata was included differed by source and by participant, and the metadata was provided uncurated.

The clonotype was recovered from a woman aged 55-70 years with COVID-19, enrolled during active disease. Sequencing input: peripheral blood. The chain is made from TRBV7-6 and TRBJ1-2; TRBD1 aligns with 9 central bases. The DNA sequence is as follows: TGTGCCAGCAGTACCGGGACAGGGATTATCTTC. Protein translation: CASSTGTGIIF.